This T cell receptor beta chain was recovered during a study of Ad26.COV2.S vaccination and SARS-CoV-2 variants. Overall study results and limits: Ad26.COV2.S recipients had broader spike-specific TCRs (P = 0.0014).

The V gene's germline CDR1 is SGHDT and CDR2 YYEEEE. Trimming shortened V by 4 bases and J by 2 bases, and 13 bases separated the two germline ends. This CDR3 region has 16 residues. Indicated treatment: over 15 received Ad26.COV2.S at low or high dose, single or two shots; 5 received placebo; per-sample allocation not given. Collection of the samples took place on day 63 after the first injection of vaccine or placebo. As for this clone: Its antigen is not known.

Here immunoSEQ multiplex PCR was the method, and the copy in TCRdb shows in-frame clones only, minus some. The table includes roughly 380,000 clones, around 87% detected once. This TCR was recovered from a person between 18 and 60 years old who received the Ad26.COV2.S COVID-19 vaccine or a placebo. The sample in question was peripheral blood, obtained in a trial of Ad26.COV2.S vaccine versus placebo. The chain uses TRBV5-6 and TRBJ2-6; D is unclear. CDR3 in amino acids: CASSGKAYPGANVLTF. Here the CDR3 DNA reads TGTGCCAGCAGCGGAAAGGCCTACCCTGGGGCCAACGTCCTGACTTTC.